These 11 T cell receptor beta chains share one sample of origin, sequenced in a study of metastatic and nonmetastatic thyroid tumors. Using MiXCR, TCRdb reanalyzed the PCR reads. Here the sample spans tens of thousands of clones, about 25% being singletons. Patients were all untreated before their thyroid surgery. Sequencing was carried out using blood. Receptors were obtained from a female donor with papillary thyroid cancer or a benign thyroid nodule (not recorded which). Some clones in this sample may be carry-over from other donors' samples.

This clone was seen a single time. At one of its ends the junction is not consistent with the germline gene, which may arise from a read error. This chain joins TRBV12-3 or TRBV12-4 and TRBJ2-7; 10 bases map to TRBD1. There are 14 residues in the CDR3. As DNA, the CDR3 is TGTGGCAGCAGTGCGGGACAGGGGTTTTACGAGCAGTACTTC. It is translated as CGSSAGQGFYEQYF.

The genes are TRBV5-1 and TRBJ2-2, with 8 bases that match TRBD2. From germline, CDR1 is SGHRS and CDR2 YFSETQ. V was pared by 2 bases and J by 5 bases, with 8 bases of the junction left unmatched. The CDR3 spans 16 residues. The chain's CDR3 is CASSFDFGRETGELFF. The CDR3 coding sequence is TGCGCCAGCAGCTTTGATTTCGGGAGGGAAACCGGGGAGCTGTTTTTT.

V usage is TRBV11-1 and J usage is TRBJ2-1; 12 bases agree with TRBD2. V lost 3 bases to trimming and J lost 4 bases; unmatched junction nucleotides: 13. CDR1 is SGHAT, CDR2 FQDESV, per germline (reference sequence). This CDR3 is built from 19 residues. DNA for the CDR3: TGTGCCAGCAGCTTGAGCGTGACTAGCGGGAGACCTGGGTACAATGAGCAGTTCTTC. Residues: CASSLSVTSGRPGYNEQFF.

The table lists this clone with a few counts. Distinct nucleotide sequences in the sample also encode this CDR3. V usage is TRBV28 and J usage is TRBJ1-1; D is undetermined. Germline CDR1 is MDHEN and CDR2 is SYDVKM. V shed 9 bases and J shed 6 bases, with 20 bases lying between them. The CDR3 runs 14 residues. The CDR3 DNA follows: TGTGCCAGTAGTCCCCCAGGTACGGCCTCTGAAGCTTTCTTT. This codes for CASSPPGTASEAFF.

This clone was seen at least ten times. CDR3 nucleotides: TGTGCCAGTAGTAAAGGGACGGGGCAGGGCTACGAGCAGTACTTC. Its translation is CASSKGTGQGYEQYF. The chain recombines TRBV19 with TRBJ2-7; D assignment may be TRBD1 or TRBD2 (5 bases each). Trimming took off 4 bases at V and 3 bases at J, with 16 bases between the two ends. Per germline, CDR1 LNHDA and CDR2 SQIVND (reference sequence). CDR3 length equals 15 residues. Full variable domain (remainder filled in from reference TRBV19 and TRBJ2-7): DGGITQSPKYLFRKEGQNVTLSCEQNLNHDAMYWYRQDPGQGLRLIYYSQIVNDFQKGDIAEGYSVSREKKESFPLTVTSAQKNPTAFYLCASSKGTGQGYEQYFGPGTRLTVT.

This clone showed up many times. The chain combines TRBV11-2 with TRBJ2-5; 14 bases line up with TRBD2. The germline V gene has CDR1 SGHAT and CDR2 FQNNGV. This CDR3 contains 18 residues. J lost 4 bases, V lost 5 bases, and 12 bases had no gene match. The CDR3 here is CASSPRLAGGPRRETQYF. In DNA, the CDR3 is TGTGCCAGCAGCCCCCGACTAGCGGGAGGGCCGAGGAGAGAGACCCAGTACTTC.

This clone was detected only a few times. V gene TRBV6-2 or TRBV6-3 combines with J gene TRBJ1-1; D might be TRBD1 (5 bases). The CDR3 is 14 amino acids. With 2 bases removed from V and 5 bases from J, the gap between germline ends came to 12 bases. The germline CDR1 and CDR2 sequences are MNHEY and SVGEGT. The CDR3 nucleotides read TGTGCCAGCAGTTACGAGGGGCGAAGGACTGAAGCTTTCTTT. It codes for CASSYEGRRTEAFF.

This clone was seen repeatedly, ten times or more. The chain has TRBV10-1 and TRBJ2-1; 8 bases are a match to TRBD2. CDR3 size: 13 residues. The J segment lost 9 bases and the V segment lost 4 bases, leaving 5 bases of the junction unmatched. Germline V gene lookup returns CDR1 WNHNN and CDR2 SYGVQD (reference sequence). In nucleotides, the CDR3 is TGCGCCAGCAGTGGAGCGGGAGTCAGTGAGCAGTTCTTC. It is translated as CASSGAGVSEQFF.

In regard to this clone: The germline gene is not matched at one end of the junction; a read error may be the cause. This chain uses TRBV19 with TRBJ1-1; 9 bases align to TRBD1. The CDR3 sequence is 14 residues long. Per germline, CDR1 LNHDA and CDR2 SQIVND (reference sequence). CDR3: CDSKIQGAATEAFF. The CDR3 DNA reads TGTGACAGTAAAATACAGGGGGCGGCCACTGAAGCTTTCTTT.

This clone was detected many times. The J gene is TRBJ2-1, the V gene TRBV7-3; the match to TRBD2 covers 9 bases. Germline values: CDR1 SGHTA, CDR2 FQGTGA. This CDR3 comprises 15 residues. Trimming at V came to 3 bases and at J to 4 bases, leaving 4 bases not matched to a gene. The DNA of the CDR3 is TGTGCCAGCAGCTTGTTAGCGGGAGATTACAATGAGCAGTTCTTC. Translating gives CASSLLAGDYNEQFF.

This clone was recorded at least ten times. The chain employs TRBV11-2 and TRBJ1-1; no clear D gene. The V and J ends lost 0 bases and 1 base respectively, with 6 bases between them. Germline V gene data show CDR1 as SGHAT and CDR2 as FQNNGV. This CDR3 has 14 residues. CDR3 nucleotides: TGTGCCAGCAGCTTAGAAACTCGGAACACTGAAGCTTTCTTT. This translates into CASSLETRNTEAFF.